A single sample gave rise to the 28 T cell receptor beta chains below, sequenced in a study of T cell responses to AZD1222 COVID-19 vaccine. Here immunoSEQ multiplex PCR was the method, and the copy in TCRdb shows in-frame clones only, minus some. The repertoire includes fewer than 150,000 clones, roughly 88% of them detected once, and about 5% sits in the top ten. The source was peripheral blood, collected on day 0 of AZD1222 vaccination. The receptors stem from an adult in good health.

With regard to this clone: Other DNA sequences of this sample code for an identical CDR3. CDR3 amino acids: CAISESSTDTQYF. Here the CDR3 DNA reads TGTGCCATCAGTGAGTCGTCTACAGATACGCAGTATTTT. This chain connects TRBV10-3 to TRBJ2-3; D ambiguous. CDR1 is ENHRY, CDR2 SYGVKD, per germline. The CDR3 has 13 residues. V lost 0 bases to trimming and J lost 3 bases, with 4 bases between them.

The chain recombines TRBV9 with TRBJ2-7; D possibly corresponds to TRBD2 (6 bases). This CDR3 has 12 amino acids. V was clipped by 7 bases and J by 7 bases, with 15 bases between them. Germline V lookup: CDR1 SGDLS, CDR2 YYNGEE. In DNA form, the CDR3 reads TGTGCCAGCGGCCCCGGGGGATGGGAGCAGTACTTC. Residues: CASGPGGWEQYF.

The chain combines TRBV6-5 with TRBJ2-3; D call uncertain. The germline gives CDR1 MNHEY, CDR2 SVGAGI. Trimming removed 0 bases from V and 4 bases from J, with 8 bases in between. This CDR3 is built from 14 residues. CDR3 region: CASSYSMLADTQYF. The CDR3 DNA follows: TGTGCCAGCAGTTACTCGATGCTAGCAGATACGCAGTATTTT.

The CDR3 protein is CATSGGNTGELFF. The CDR3 DNA reads TGTGCCACCAGTGGGGGGAACACCGGGGAGCTGTTTTTT. This chain links TRBV15 with TRBJ2-2; D tentatively fits TRBD1 or TRBD2 (5 bases each). Per germline, CDR1 LNHNV and CDR2 YYDKDF (reference sequence). The V end was cut by 6 bases, the J end by 1 base, with 6 bases between. The CDR3 runs to 13 residues.

The CDR3 nucleotides read TGTGCCAGTAGTAAAGGACAGGGGGGACATCAGCCCCAGCATTTT. It is translated as CASSKGQGGHQPQHF. The rearrangement joins TRBV19 to TRBJ1-5, with 10 bases identical to TRBD1. Trimming at V came to 4 bases and at J to 5 bases, leaving 5 bases not matched to a gene. Per the germline V gene, CDR1 is LNHDA and CDR2 is SQIVND (reference sequence). The CDR3 totals 15 residues.

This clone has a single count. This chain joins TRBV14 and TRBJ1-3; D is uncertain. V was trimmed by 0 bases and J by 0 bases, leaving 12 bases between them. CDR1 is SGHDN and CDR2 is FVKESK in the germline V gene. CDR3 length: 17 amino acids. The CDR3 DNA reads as TGTGCCAGCAGCCAAGATTCCTCGGCAGTCTCTGGAAACACCATATATTTT. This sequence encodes CASSQDSSAVSGNTIYF.

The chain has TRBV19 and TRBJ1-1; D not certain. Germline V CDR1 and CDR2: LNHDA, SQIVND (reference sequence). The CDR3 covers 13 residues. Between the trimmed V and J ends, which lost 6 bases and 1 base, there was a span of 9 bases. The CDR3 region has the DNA TGTGCCAGTAGCCGGGTGGGGAACACTGAAGCTTTCTTT. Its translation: CASSRVGNTEAFF.

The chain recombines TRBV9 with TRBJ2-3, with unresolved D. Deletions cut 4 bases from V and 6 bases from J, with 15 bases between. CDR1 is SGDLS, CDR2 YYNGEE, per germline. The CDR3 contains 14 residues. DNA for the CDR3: TGTGCCAGCAGCCCGATGACGGTTCCTGATACGCAGTATTTT. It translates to CASSPMTVPDTQYF.

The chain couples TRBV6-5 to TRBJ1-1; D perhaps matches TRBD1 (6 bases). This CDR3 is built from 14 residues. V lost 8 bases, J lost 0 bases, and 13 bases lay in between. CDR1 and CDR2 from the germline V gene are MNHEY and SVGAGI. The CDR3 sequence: CASSRQALNTEAFF. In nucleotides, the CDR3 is TGTGCCAGCTCAAGACAGGCGCTGAACACTGAAGCTTTCTTT.

The CDR3 sequence: CAIAETGSSVGYNEQFF. The CDR3 DNA sequence: TGTGCCATCGCAGAGACAGGGTCCAGCGTGGGATACAATGAGCAGTTCTTC. The V gene is TRBV10-3, the J gene TRBJ2-1, with TRBD1 matching 7 bases. The V segment lost 8 bases and the J segment 4 bases; nucleotides outside the gene matches: 17. CDR1 ENHRY and CDR2 SYGVKD come from the germline V gene. This CDR3 is built from 17 residues.

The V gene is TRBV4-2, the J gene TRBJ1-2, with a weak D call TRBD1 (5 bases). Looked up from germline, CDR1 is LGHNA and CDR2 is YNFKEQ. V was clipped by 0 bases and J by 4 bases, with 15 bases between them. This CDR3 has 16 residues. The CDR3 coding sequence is TGTGCCAGCAGCCAAGATGGGGCAGGAATAGGCTATGGCTACACCTTC. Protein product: CASSQDGAGIGYGYTF.

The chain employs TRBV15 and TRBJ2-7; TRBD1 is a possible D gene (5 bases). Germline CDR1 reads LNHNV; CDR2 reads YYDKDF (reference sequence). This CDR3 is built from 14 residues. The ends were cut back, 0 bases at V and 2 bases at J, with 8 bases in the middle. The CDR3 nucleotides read TGTGCCACCAGCAGAGATACAGGTCCCTACGAGCAGTACTTC. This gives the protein CATSRDTGPYEQYF.

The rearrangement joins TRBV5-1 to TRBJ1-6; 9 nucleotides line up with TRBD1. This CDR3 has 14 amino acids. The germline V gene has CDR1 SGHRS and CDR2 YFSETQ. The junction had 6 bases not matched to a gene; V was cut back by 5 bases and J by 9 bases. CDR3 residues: CASSPGQGRSPLHF. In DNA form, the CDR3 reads TGCGCCAGCAGTCCGGGACAGGGCCGTTCACCCCTCCACTTT.

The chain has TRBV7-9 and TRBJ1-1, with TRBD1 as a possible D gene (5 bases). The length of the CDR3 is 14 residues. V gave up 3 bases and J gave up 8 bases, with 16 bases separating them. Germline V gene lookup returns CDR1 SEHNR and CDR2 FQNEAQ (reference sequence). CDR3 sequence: CASSFQKSRDEAFF. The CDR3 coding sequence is TGTGCCAGCAGCTTCCAAAAATCCAGGGACGAAGCTTTCTTT.

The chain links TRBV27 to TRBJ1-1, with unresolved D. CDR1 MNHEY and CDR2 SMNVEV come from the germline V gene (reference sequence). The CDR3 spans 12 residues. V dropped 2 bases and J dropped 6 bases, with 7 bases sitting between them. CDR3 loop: CASSLNGAEAFF. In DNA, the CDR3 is TGTGCCAGCAGTTTAAATGGGGCTGAAGCTTTCTTT.

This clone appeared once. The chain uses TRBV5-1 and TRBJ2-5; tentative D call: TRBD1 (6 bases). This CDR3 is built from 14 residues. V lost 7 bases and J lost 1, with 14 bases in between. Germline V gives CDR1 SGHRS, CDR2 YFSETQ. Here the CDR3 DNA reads TGCGCCAGCCGTATACAGGGTTCCCAAGAGACCCAGTACTTC. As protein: CASRIQGSQETQYF.

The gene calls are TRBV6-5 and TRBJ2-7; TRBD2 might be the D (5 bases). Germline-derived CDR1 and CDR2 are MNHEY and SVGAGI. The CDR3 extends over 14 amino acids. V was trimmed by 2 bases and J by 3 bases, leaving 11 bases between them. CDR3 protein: CASSYALGSYEQYF. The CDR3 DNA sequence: TGTGCCAGCAGTTACGCCCTGGGGAGCTACGAGCAGTACTTC.

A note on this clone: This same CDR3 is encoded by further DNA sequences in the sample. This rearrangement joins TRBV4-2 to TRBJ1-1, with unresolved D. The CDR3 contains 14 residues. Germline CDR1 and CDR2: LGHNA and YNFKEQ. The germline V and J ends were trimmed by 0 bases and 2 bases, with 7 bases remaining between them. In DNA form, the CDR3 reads TGTGCCAGCAGCCAAGACCCCCAAAACACTGAAGCTTTCTTT. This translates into CASSQDPQNTEAFF.

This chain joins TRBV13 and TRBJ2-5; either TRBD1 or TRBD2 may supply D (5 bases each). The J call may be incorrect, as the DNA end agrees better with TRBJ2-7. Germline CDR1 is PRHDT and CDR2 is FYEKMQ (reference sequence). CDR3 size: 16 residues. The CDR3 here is CASSLEGTEDSYEQYF. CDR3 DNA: TGTGCCAGCAGCTTAGAAGGGACCGAAGACTCCTACGAGCAGTACTTC.

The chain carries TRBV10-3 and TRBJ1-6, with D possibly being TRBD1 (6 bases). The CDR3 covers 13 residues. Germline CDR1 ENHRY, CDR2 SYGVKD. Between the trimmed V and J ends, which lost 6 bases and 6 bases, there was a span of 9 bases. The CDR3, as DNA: TGTGCCATCAGGGACAGCGTTAATTCACCCCTCCACTTT. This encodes CAIRDSVNSPLHF.

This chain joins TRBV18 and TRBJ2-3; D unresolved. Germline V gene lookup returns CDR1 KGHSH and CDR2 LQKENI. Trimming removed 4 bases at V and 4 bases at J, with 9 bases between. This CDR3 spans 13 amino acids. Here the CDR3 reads CASSLKEADTQYF. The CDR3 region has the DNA TGTGCCAGCTCACTAAAAGAGGCAGATACGCAGTATTTT.

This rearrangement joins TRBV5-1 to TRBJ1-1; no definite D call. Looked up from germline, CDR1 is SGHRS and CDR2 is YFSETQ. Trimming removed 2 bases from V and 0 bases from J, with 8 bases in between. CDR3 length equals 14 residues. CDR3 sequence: CASSFGPMNTEAFF. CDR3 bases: TGCGCCAGCAGCTTCGGGCCCATGAACACTGAAGCTTTCTTT. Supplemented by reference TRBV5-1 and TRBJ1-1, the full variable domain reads KAGVTQTPRYLIKTRGQQVTLSCSPISGHRSVSWYQQTPGQGLQFLFEYFSETQRNKGNFPGRFSGRQFSNSRSEMNVSTLELGDSALYLCASSFGPMNTEAFFGQGTRLTVV.

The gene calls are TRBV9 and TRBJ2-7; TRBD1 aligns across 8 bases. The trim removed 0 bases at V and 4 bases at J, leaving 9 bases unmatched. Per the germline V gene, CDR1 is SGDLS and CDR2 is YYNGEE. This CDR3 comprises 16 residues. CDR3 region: CASSVGAGGLMYEQYF. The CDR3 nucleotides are TGTGCCAGCAGCGTAGGGGCAGGGGGCCTGATGTACGAGCAGTACTTC.

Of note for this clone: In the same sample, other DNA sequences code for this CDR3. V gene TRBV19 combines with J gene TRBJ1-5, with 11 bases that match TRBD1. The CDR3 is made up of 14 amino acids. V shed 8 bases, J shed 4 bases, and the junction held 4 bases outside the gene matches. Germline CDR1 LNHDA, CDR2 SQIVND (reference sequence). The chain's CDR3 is CASSGTGGNQPQHF. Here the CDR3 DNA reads TGTGCCAGTTCCGGGACAGGGGGAAATCAGCCCCAGCATTTT. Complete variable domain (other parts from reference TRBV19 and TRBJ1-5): DGGITQSPKYLFRKEGQNVTLSCEQNLNHDAMYWYRQDPGQGLRLIYYSQIVNDFQKGDIAEGYSVSREKKESFPLTVTSAQKNPTAFYLCASSGTGGNQPQHFGDGTRLSIL.

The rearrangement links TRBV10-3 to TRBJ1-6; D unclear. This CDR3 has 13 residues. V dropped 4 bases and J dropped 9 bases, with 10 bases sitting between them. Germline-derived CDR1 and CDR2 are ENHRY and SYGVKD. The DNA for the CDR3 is TGTGCCATCAGTGTGGAGGTGAGTTCACCCCTCCACTTT. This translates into CAISVEVSSPLHF.

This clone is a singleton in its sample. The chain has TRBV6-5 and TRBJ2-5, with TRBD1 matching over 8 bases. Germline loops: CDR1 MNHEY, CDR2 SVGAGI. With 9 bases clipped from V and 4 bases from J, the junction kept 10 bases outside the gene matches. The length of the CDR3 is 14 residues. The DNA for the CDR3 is TGTGCCAGTAAATCAAACACAGGGGGAGAGACCCAGTACTTC. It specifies CASKSNTGGETQYF.

The CDR3 is CASSWKRDQPQHF. CDR3 in DNA: TGTGCCAGCAGCTGGAAGAGGGATCAGCCCCAGCATTTT. V gene TRBV7-2 combines with J gene TRBJ1-5; D ambiguous. V was trimmed by 4 bases and J by 5 bases, leaving 9 bases between them. In germline, CDR1 is SGHTA, CDR2 FQGNSA. The CDR3 has 13 residues.

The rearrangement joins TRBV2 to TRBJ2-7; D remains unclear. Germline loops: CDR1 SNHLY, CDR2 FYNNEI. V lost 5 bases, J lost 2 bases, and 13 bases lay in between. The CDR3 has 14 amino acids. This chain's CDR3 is CASSTQQVTYEQYF. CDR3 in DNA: TGTGCCAGCAGTACCCAGCAGGTGACCTACGAGCAGTACTTC.